The 24 T cell receptor beta chains reported below all come from one sample, sequenced in a study of cytomegalovirus exposure and HLA in healthy donors. 13 Jbeta primers and 60 Vbeta primers were used for the PCR. The repertoire was sequenced with immunoSEQ multiplex PCR; TCRdb's copy has only in-frame clones and lacks some. The sample comprises some 180,000 clones, about 9.4% of which are singletons, and 1% to 1.5% rests with the top ten. Sequencing used PBMCs. The receptors derive from a woman aged 25-40 years in good health and CMV-seropositive.

Concerning this clone itself: One end of the junction varies from germline; a read error may be responsible. The chain recombines TRBV6-5 with TRBJ2-5; D is unresolved. This CDR3 has 16 amino acids. The germline gives CDR1 MNHEY, CDR2 SVGAGI. The CDR3 reads CASSCPPAVLGENQYF. The CDR3 DNA sequence: TGTGCCAGCAGTTGCCCTCCGGCGGTTCTCGGAGAGAACCAGTACTTC.

There are a few counts of this clone. The chain is built from TRBV6-5 and TRBJ2-7; 9 bases line up with TRBD2. CDR1 and CDR2 (germline): MNHEY, SVGAGI. J lost 4 bases, V lost 8 bases, and 9 bases had no gene match. The CDR3 consists of 14 residues. The CDR3 DNA is TGTGCCAGCGGCCGTAGCGGGAGTGGTTACGAGCAGTACTTC. The encoded protein is CASGRSGSGYEQYF.

The rearrangement uses TRBV5-6 and TRBJ2-1, with D perhaps TRBD1 (6 bases). V lost 2 bases and J 7 bases, leaving 16 bases between the germline ends. Germline CDR1 and CDR2: SGHDT and YYEEEE. The CDR3 consists of 15 residues. The CDR3 sequence is CASSFGQGKGNEQFF. The DNA for the CDR3 is TGTGCCAGCAGCTTCGGCCAGGGGAAGGGTAATGAGCAGTTCTTC.

This clone was observed a handful of times. CDR3 coding DNA: TGCGCCAGCAGCTCGCTGACTAGCCTGAATTCCAATGAGCAGTTCTTC. As protein: CASSSLTSLNSNEQFF. The genes are TRBV5-1 and TRBJ2-1; 7 bases line up with TRBD2. V lost 3 bases and J lost 6; bases outside the gene matches: 12. Germline-derived CDR1 and CDR2 are SGHRS and YFSETQ. This CDR3 has 16 amino acids.

The genes are TRBV19 and TRBJ1-1, with D unresolved. V was trimmed by 5 bases and J by 6 bases, leaving 16 bases between them. Germline assignment: CDR1 LNHDA and CDR2 SQIVND (reference sequence). The CDR3 extends over 14 amino acids. The CDR3 nucleotides are TGTGCCAGTAGTCGCCCGGATATGAGCGCTGAAGCTTTCTTT. Translating gives CASSRPDMSAEAFF.

The chain couples TRBV14 to TRBJ2-7; 8 nucleotides agree with TRBD1. This CDR3 has 14 residues. Trimming took 4 bases from V and 3 from J; bases not matched to a gene: 5. The germline V gene has CDR1 SGHDN and CDR2 FVKESK. The CDR3 sequence: CASSRTGRIYEQYF. In nucleotides, the CDR3 is TGTGCCAGCAGCCGGACAGGGAGGATCTACGAGCAGTACTTC.

This clone was seen a few times. The chain employs TRBV5-1 and TRBJ1-4, with 7 nucleotides matching TRBD1. The V gene end was trimmed by 2 bases and the J gene end by 6 bases; junction bases not matched to a gene: 7. CDR3 length: 15 amino acids. Germline loops: CDR1 SGHRS, CDR2 YFSETQ. The DNA for the CDR3 is TGCGCCAGCAGCTTAGGGGGCGCAGGGGATGAAAAACTGTTTTTT. This sequence encodes CASSLGGAGDEKLFF.

This clone was counted only a few times. The V call is TRBV11-3, the J call TRBJ2-7; possible D gene TRBD2, 6 bases. V shed 8 bases and J shed 2 bases, with 16 bases lying between them. The CDR3 totals 14 residues. Germline V gives CDR1 SGHNT, CDR2 YENEEA. The DNA of the CDR3 is TGTGCCAGCCTGGGAGGACAAGGCACCTACGAGCAGTACTTC. Translating it yields CASLGGQGTYEQYF.

This chain joins TRBV7-2 and TRBJ1-1, with 7 bases fitting TRBD1. With V trimmed by 5 bases and J by 2 bases, 2 bases remained unmatched. Germline V gives CDR1 SGHTA, CDR2 FQGNSA. There are 13 residues in the CDR3. Here the CDR3 DNA reads TGTGCCAGCAGCCGGGACAGAAACACTGAAGCTTTCTTT. The encoded protein is CASSRDRNTEAFF.

CDR3 in amino acids: CASSYVGSANGELFF. In DNA, the CDR3 is TGTGCCAGCAGTTACGTCGGTAGCGCGAACGGGGAGCTGTTTTTT. The gene calls are TRBV6-5 and TRBJ2-2, with a possible D match to TRBD2 (5 bases). The V end was cut by 2 bases, the J end by 7 bases, with 14 bases between. Germline CDR1 is MNHEY and CDR2 is SVGAGI. This CDR3 is 15 amino acids long.

In its sample, this clone was seen a few times. The V call is TRBV14, the J call TRBJ1-1, with D possibly matching TRBD1 (6 bases). The CDR3 totals 15 residues. Germline CDR1 is SGHDN and CDR2 is FVKESK. V lost 2 bases to trimming and J lost 1 base, with 11 bases between them. The CDR3 region is CASSQLRQANTEAFF. For the CDR3, the DNA is TGTGCCAGCAGCCAATTAAGACAGGCGAACACTGAAGCTTTCTTT.

This clone was observed a few times. The chain links TRBV4-2 to TRBJ2-1, with D perhaps TRBD2 (6 bases). CDR1 and CDR2 (germline): LGHNA, YNFKEQ. The V end lost 0 bases, the J end lost 0 bases, and 15 bases lay between the germline ends. The CDR3 totals 18 residues. The CDR3 DNA reads TGTGCCAGCAGCCAAGAAGATCGTGGGAGGAGCTCCTACAATGAGCAGTTCTTC. This codes for CASSQEDRGRSSYNEQFF.

The sample holds a few counts of this clone. The J gene is TRBJ1-4, the V gene TRBV18; 7 bases map to TRBD1. Germline values: CDR1 KGHSH, CDR2 LQKENI. The CDR3 is made up of 14 amino acids. With V trimmed by 2 bases and J by 6 bases, 3 bases remained unmatched. The CDR3 spells CASSPGQVHEKLFF. CDR3 DNA sequence: TGTGCCAGCTCACCAGGACAGGTCCATGAAAAACTGTTTTTT.

The J gene is TRBJ2-3, the V gene TRBV27; TRBD1 is a possible D gene (5 bases). The germline gives CDR1 MNHEY, CDR2 SMNVEV (reference sequence). Trimming stripped 5 bases from V and 3 bases from J, with 18 bases between. This CDR3 region has 16 residues. The CDR3 DNA sequence: TGTGCCAGCAGTAGGGGCCGCTCCACCGGGACAGATACGCAGTATTTT. Its translation is CASSRGRSTGTDTQYF.

The genes are TRBV6-5 and TRBJ2-1; D possibly corresponds to TRBD2 (6 bases). V shed 6 bases and J shed 0 bases, with 12 bases lying between them. Germline CDR1 MNHEY, CDR2 SVGAGI. CDR3 size: 15 residues. The CDR3 nucleotides read TGTGCCAGCAGCCGAGCCGGGGGCTCCTACAATGAGCAGTTCTTC. This encodes CASSRAGGSYNEQFF.

This chain links TRBV30 with TRBJ1-1; a possible D gene is TRBD1 (6 bases). Trimming took off 2 bases at V and 3 bases at J, with 10 bases between the two ends. The CDR3 runs 13 residues. The germline V gene has CDR1 GTSNPN and CDR2 SVGIG (reference sequence). This CDR3 reads CAWSPSGDTEAFF. The CDR3 nucleotides are TGTGCCTGGAGTCCGTCAGGGGACACTGAAGCTTTCTTT.

V and J are TRBV2 and TRBJ1-5; D is possibly TRBD1 (5 bases). CDR1 is SNHLY and CDR2 is FYNNEI in the germline V gene. V dropped 3 bases and J dropped 0 bases, with 9 bases sitting between them. The CDR3 is made up of 15 amino acids. The CDR3 nucleotides are TGTGCCAGCAGTGAGACAGACTTTAGCAATCAGCCCCAGCATTTT. Translating it yields CASSETDFSNQPQHF.

This clone has more than one count but fewer than ten. J is TRBJ2-1 and V is TRBV4-1; tentatively, D is TRBD2 (5 bases). The CDR3 runs to 13 residues. The V gene lost 0 bases and the J gene lost 12 bases, with 12 bases spanning the gap. Germline CDR1 MGHRA, CDR2 YSYEKL. Here the CDR3 DNA reads TGCGCCAGCAGCCAAGAAGGGATAGGGAGGCAGTTCTTC. It specifies CASSQEGIGRQFF.

The rearrangement uses TRBV5-6 and TRBJ1-5; tentatively, D is TRBD1 (5 bases). Between the trimmed V and J ends, which lost 9 bases and 7 bases, there was a span of 14 bases. The germline V gene has CDR1 SGHDT and CDR2 YYEEEE. CDR3 size: 12 residues. The CDR3 nucleotides are TGTGCCATCCCGACAGAGGCCCAGCCCCAGCATTTT. Translation: CAIPTEAQPQHF.

Here the CDR3 reads CAISGPIGGSEQFF. Here the CDR3 DNA reads TGTGCCATCAGTGGGCCTATAGGGGGCAGTGAGCAGTTCTTC. The V gene is TRBV10-3, the J gene TRBJ2-1; TRBD1 agrees at 7 bases. The CDR3 totals 14 residues. Germline values: CDR1 ENHRY, CDR2 SYGVKD. Trimming cost V 4 bases and J 9 bases; bases outside gene matches: 9.

The chain couples TRBV5-8 to TRBJ1-4, with D hard to call. This CDR3 spans 14 amino acids. Trimming shortened V by 2 bases and J by 6 bases, and 11 bases separated the two germline ends. Germline values: CDR1 SGHTS, CDR2 YDEGEE. The CDR3 nucleotides read TGTGCCAGCAGCTTCGGCCAGAGGGATGAAAAACTGTTTTTT. It translates to CASSFGQRDEKLFF.

In regard to this clone: One end of the junction varies from germline; a read error may be responsible. The V and J genes are TRBV18 and TRBJ2-3, with D unresolved. CDR1 is KGHSH, CDR2 LQKENI, per germline. The CDR3 consists of 15 residues. CDR3 coding DNA: TGTGCCAGCTCCCCACGTCTAGGTAGCACAGATACGCAGTATTTT. Amino acid sequence: CASSPRLGSTDTQYF.

V gene TRBV7-7 combines with J gene TRBJ2-5; D might be TRBD1 (5 bases). Trimming pared 5 bases from V and 5 bases from J, leaving 12 bases between. This CDR3 is built from 13 residues. Per germline, CDR1 SSHAT and CDR2 FNYEAQ (reference sequence). CDR3 in amino acids: CASSPTGLETQYF. The DNA of the CDR3 is TGTGCCAGCAGCCCTACAGGCTTGGAGACCCAGTACTTC.

CDR3 amino acids: CASLRDRIYNEQFF. CDR3 DNA sequence: TGTGCCAGCCTCCGGGACAGAATTTACAATGAGCAGTTCTTC. The chain links TRBV6-1 to TRBJ2-1; TRBD1 agrees at 7 bases. V shed 8 bases and J 4 bases; nucleotides not matched to a gene: 8. The CDR3 is made up of 14 amino acids. The V gene's germline CDR1 is MNHNS and CDR2 SASEGT.